This paragraph reports one T cell receptor beta chain. This sample stems from a study of blood T cell repertoires in COVID-19. Study-level information: T cells, B-cell-depleted T cells, or PBMCs provided the cDNA or gDNA that served as material.

Seattle enrolled patients during active infection and tracked them longitudinally. In the original processing: The authors estimated nucleated cell counts from reference gene primer amplification. Produced via immunoSEQ multiplex PCR; TCRdb's table is partial and in-frame only. That table gives V, J and clone size, and the DNA gave D and trimming. Among fewer than 100,000 clones listed, around 85% were seen once. Input material: peripheral blood. The TCR was taken from a man aged 45 to 65 with COVID-19, enrolled during active disease.

The CDR3 coding sequence is TGCAGTGCTAGTAGTCGGACAGGGAGATATGGCTACACCTTC. Protein product: CSASSRTGRYGYTF. The V call is TRBV20-1, the J call TRBJ1-2, with 8 bases fitting TRBD1. Trimming at V came to 3 bases and at J to 5 bases, leaving 8 bases not matched to a gene. The CDR3 contains 14 residues. In germline, CDR1 is DFQATT, CDR2 SNEGSKA (reference sequence).